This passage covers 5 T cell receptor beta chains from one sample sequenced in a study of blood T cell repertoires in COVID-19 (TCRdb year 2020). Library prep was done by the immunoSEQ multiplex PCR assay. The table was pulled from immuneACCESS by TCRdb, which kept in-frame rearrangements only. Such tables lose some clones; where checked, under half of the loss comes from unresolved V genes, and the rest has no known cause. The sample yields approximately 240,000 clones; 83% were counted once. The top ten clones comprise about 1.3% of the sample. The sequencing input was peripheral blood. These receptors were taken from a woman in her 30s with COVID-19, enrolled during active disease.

DNA for the CDR3: TGTGCCAGCAGCTTGGGGACAGGGAATGTTCTGGGCTATGGCTACACCTTC. Translation gives CASSLGTGNVLGYGYTF. V usage is TRBV5-6 and J usage is TRBJ1-2; 8 nucleotides align to TRBD1. The trim removed 0 bases at V and 4 bases at J, leaving 11 bases unmatched. Germline CDR1 and CDR2: SGHDT and YYEEEE. The CDR3 length is 17 residues.

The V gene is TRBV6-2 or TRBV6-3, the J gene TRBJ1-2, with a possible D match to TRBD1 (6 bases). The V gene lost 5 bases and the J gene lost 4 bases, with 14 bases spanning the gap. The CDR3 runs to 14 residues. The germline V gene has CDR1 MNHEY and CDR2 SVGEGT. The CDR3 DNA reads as TGTGCCAGCAGTGACCTCTGGGACACCTATGGCTACACCTTC. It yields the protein CASSDLWDTYGYTF.

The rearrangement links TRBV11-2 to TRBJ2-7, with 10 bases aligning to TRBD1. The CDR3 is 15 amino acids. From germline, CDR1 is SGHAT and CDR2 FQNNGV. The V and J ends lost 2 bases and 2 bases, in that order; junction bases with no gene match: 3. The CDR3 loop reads CASSLLGTGAYEQYF. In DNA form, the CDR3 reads TGTGCCAGCAGCTTATTGGGGACAGGGGCCTACGAGCAGTACTTC.

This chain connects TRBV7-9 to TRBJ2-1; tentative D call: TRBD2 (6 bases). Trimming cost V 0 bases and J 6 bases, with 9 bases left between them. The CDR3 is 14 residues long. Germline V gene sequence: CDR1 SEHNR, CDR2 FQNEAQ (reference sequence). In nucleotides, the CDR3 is TGTGCCAGCAGCTTAGCCCCGACTAGCAATGAGCAGTTCTTC. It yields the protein CASSLAPTSNEQFF.

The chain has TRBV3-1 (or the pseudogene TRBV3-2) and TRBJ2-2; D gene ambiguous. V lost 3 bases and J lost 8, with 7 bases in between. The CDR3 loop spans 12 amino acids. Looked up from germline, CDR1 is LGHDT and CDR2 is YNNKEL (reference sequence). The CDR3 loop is CASSHPRGELFF. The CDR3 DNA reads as TGTGCCAGCAGCCACCCCAGGGGGGAGCTGTTTTTT.